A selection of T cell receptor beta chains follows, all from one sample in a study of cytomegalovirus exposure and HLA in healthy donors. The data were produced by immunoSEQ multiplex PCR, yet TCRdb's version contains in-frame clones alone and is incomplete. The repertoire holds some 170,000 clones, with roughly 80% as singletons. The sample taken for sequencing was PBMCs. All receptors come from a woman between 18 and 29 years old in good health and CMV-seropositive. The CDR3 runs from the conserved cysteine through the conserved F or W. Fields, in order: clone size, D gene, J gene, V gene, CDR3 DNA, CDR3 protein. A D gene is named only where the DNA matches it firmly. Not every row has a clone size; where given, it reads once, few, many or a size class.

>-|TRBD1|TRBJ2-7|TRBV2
TGTGCCAGCACGAGGGACAGTCGAAGGCCGCAGTACTTC
CASTRDSRRPQYF
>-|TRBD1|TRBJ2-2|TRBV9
TGTGCCAGCAGCGCTGGGGACAGGGACACCGGGGAGCTGTTTTTT
CASSAGDRDTGELFF
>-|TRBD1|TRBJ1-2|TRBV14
TGTGCCAGCAGCCAGGGACAGGGGTACTATGGCTACACCTTC
CASSQGQGYYGYTF
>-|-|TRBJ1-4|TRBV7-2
TGTGCCAGCAGCTTGGGAGGGAGAACTAATGAAAAACTGTTTTTT
CASSLGGRTNEKLFF
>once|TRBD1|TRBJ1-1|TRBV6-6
TGTGCCAGCAGGCAGACAGGGCTACACACTGAAGCTTTCTTT
CASRQTGLHTEAFF
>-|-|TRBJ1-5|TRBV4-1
TGCGCCAGCAGCCAAGAAGGGGTGTCGAATCAGCCCCAGCATTTT
CASSQEGVSNQPQHF
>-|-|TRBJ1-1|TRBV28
TGTGCCAGCAGTTTATCTTCGGACATAGCTGAGGACACTGAAGCTTTCTTT
CASSLSSDIAEDTEAFF
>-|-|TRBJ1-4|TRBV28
TGTGCCAGCAATCTGGGGGGACTTGCTAATGAAAAACTGTTTTTT
CASNLGGLANEKLFF
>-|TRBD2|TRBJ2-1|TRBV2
TGTGCCAGCAGGGCCCTAGCGGGGGGAGCCCTCGAGCAGTTCTTC
CASRALAGGALEQFF
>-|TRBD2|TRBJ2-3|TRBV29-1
TGCAGCGACAAAGCGGGGGGGCTGACAGATACGCAGTATTTT
CSDKAGGLTDTQYF
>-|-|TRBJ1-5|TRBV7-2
TGTGCCAGCAGCTTAGCCGGTGGCAGGTCTTTCAATCAGCCCCAGCATTTT
CASSLAGGRSFNQPQHF
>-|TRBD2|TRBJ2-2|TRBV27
TGTGCCAGCAGTTCTGGGACTAGCGGTGTGGGGGAGCTGTTTTTT
CASSSGTSGVGELFF
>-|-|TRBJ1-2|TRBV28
TGTGCCAGCAGTTTAAAGGGGTCCAGGGCAACCTTCTTC
CASSLKGSRATFF
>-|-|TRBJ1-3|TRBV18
TGTGCCAGCTGCCTTACAAGATTCTCTGGAAACACCATATATTTT
CASCLTRFSGNTIYF
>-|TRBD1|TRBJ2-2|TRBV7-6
TGTGCCAGCAGCTGGGGACAGGGTACGAACACCGGGGAGCTGTTTTTT
CASSWGQGTNTGELFF
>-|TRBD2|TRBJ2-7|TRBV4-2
TGTGCCAGCAGCCAAGAGCGGGAGGGTGGAACTCTCTCCTACGAGCAGTACTTC
CASSQEREGGTLSYEQYF
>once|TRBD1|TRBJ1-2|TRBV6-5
TGTGCCAGCAGAAGGACAGGATCCTATGTCTACACCTTC
CASRRTGSYVYTF
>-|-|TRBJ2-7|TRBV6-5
TGTGCCAGCGGAGGTGTAAAATACGAGCAGTACTTC
CASGGVKYEQYF
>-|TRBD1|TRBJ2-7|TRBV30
TGTGCCTGGAGTGTTAGACAGGGGGGGCTCCGGCGGAGGAATATTAGGCTCTACGAGCAGTACTTC
CAWSVRQGGLRRRNIRLYEQYF
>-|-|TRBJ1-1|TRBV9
TGTGCCAGCAGCGTCGGGTCTGAAGCTTTCTTT
CASSVGSEAFF
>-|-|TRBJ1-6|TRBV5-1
TGCGCCAGCAGCTCCCGGCGGGGAAATTCACCCCTCCACTTT
CASSSRRGNSPLHF
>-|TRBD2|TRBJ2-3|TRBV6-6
TGTGCCAGCTTTAGCGGGGGGAGCACAGATACGCAGTATTTT
CASFSGGSTDTQYF
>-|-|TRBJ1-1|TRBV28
TGTGCCAGCAGTTCAGAGACAGGTCTCTCGGCTTTCTTT
CASSSETGLSAFF
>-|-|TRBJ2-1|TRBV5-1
TGCGCCAGCAGCTTGGACTTCTCGTCCCCCAATGAGCAGTTCTTC
CASSLDFSSPNEQFF
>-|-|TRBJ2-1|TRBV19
TGTGCCAGTAGTACCCGGGACTCCTACAATGAGCAGTTCTTC
CASSTRDSYNEQFF
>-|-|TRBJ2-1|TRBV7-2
TGTGCCAGCAGCGTAACTAGCAACAATGAGCAGTTCTTC
CASSVTSNNEQFF
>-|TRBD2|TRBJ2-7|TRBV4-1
TGCGCCAGCAGCCCGGGGGGACTAGCGGGGAAAAGCTCCTACGAGCAGTACTTC
CASSPGGLAGKSSYEQYF
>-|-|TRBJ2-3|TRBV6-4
TGTGCCAGCAGTGAATCGGGGAGCACAGATACGCAGTATTTT
CASSESGSTDTQYF
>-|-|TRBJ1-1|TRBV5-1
TGCGCCAGCAGCTCGGGAGGTCCTAGTACTGAAGCTTTCTTT
CASSSGGPSTEAFF
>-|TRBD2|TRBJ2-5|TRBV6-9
TGTGCCAGCAGGGATGCCGGGACTAGCCCCGATCCTGGAGAGACCCAGTACTTC
CASRDAGTSPDPGETQYF
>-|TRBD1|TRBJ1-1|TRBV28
TGTGCCAGCAGCAACTTGGACAGGGTAAACACTGAAGCTTTCTTT
CASSNLDRVNTEAFF
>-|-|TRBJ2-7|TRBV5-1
TGCGCCAGCAGCTTACAACGACAGACAGAGCAGTACTTC
CASSLQRQTEQYF
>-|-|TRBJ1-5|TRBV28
TGTGCCAGCAGTTTTCCCCTGGGGCTGAGGCAGCCCCAGCATTTT
CASSFPLGLRQPQHF
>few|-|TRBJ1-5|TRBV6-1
TGTGCCAGCAGTGATGTGGCATCGTATAGCAATCAGCCCCAGCATTTT
CASSDVASYSNQPQHF
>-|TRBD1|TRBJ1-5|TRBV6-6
TGTGCCAGCAGTTACTTACAGGGGCTCAATCAGCCCCAGCATTTT
CASSYLQGLNQPQHF
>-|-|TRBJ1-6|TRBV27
TGTGCCAACAGTCTCGCCGGGTCACCCCTCCACTTT
CANSLAGSPLHF
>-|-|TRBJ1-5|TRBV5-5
TGTGCCAGCAGCCCCTTGGTGGACGGGGGTCAGCCCCAGCATTTT
CASSPLVDGGQPQHF
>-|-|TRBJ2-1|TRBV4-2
TGTGCCAGCAGCCAAGTTTTAGCTTACAATGAGCAGTTCTTC
CASSQVLAYNEQFF
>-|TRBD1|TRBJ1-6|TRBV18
TGTGCCAGCTCACGGGATTGGGACAGAAGGTCCTATAATTCACCCCTCCACTTT
CASSRDWDRRSYNSPLHF
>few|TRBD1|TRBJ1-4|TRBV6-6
TGTGCCAGCAGTTACTCGACGGACAGGGGGGAAAAACTGTTTTTT
CASSYSTDRGEKLFF
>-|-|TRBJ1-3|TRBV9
TGTGCCAGCAGCGTTCTAGGGGCGGCAGGAAACACCATATATTTT
CASSVLGAAGNTIYF
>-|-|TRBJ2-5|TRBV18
TGTGCCAGCTCACCCGGGACTCCCCAAGAGACCCAGTACTTC
CASSPGTPQETQYF
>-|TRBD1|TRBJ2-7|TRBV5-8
TGTGCCAGCAGCTACGGACAGGGAGTCGAGCAGTACTTC
CASSYGQGVEQYF
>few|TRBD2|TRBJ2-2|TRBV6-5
TGTGCCAGCGCTCGGGAGGGCAATACCGGGGAGCTGTTTTTT
CASAREGNTGELFF
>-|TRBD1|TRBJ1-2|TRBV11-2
TGTGCCAGCAGCTCATTCTCAATTTTCGGGACAGTTAACTATGGCTACACCTTC
CASSSFSIFGTVNYGYTF
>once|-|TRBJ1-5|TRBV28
TGTGCCAGCAGTTTTCCCGCGACAGGTTGGGCCAACAATCAGCCCCAGCATTTT
CASSFPATGWANNQPQHF
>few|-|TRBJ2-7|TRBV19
TGTGCCAGTATGGAGAGCGGAAGCTACGAGCAGTACTTC
CASMESGSYEQYF
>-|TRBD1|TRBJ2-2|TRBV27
TGTGCCAGCAGTCCCACAGGGGCGGGCGGGGAGCTGTTTTTT
CASSPTGAGGELFF
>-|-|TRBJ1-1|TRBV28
TGTGCCATCCTAAAAGGGGGATTAAACACTGAAGCTTTCTTT
CAILKGGLNTEAFF
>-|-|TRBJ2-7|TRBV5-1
TGCGCCAGCAGCCGCGGGATCTCTAACTACGAGCAGTACTTC
CASSRGISNYEQYF
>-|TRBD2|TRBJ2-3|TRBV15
TGTGCCACCAGCAGAGAGGGAGGGGCGTCAGATACGCAGTATTTT
CATSREGGASDTQYF
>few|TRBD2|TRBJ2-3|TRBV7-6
TGTGCCAGCAGCTTAGTAGGGACTAGCGCAGATACGCAGTATTTT
CASSLVGTSADTQYF
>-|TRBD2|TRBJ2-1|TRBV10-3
TGTGCCATCAGTGGGGGAGGGGCGTCTAGCGGATACAATGAGCAGTTCTTC
CAISGGGASSGYNEQFF
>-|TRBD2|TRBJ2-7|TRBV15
TGTGCCACCAGCAGCCAACTAGCGGCGACCTACGAGCAGTACTTC
CATSSQLAATYEQYF
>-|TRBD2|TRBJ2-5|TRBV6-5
TGTGCCAGCAGTTACTCGATAGCGGGTGCGGAGACCCAGTACTTC
CASSYSIAGAETQYF
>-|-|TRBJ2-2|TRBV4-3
TGCGCCAGCAGCCAAGATCTTGAGGGTTTGAACACCGGGGAGCTGTTTTTT
CASSQDLEGLNTGELFF
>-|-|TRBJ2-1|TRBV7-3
TGTGCCAGCAGCCTCGAGGGGGGAGGGTACAATGAGCAGTTCTTC
CASSLEGGGYNEQFF
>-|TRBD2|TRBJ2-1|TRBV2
TGTGCCAGCAGTGACTTGGGAGCGGGGAGCTCCTACAATGAGCAGTTCTTC
CASSDLGAGSSYNEQFF
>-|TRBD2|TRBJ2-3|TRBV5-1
TGCGCCAGCAGTTCCGGGACTAGCGGGGGGGCCACAGATACGCAGTATTTT
CASSSGTSGGATDTQYF
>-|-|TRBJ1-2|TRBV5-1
TGCGCCAGCAGCACGAACGGACTGACGGATGATGACTACACCTTC
CASSTNGLTDDDYTF